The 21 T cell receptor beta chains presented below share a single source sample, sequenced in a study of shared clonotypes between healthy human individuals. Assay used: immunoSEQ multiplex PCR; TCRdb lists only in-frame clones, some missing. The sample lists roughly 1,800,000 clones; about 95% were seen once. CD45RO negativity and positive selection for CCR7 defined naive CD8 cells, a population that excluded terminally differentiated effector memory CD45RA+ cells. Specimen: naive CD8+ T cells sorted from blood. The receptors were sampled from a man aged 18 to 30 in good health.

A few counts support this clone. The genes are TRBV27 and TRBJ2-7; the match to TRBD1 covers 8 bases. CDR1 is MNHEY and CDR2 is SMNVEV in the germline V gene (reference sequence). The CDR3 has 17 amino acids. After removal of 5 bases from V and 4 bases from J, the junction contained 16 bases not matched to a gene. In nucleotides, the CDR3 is TGTGCCAGCAGTCCCATACCCACAGGGGGTACCGCTTACGAGCAGTACTTC. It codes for CASSPIPTGGTAYEQYF.

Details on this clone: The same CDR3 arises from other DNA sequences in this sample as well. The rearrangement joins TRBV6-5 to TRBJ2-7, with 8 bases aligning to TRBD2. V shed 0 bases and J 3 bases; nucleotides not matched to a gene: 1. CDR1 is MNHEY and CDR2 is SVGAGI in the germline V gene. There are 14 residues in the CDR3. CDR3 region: CASSYSTSGYEQYF. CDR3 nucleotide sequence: TGTGCCAGCAGTTACTCTACTAGCGGCTACGAGCAGTACTTC.

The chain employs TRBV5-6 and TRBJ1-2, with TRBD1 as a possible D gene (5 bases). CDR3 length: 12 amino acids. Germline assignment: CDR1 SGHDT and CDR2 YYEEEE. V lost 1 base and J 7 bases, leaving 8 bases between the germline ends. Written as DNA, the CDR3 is TGTGCCAGCAGCTTGCAAGGGGTTGGCTACACCTTC. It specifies CASSLQGVGYTF.

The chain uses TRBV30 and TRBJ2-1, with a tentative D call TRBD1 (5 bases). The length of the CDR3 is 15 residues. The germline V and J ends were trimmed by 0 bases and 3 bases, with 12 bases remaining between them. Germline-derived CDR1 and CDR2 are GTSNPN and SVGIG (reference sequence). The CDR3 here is CAWSVDSEIYNEQFF. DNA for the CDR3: TGTGCCTGGAGTGTTGACAGCGAGATCTACAATGAGCAGTTCTTC. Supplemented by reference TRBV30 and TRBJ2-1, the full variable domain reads SQTIHQWPATLVQPVGSPLSLECTVEGTSNPNLYWYRQAAGRGLQLLFYSVGIGQISSEVPQNLSASRPQDRQFILSSKKLLLSDSGFYLCAWSVDSEIYNEQFFGPGTRLTVL.

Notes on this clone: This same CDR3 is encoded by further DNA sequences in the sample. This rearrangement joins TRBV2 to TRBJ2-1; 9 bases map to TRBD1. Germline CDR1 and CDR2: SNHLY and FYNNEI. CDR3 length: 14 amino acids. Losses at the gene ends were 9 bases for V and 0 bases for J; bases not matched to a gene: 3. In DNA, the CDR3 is TGTGCCAGTACAGGGGGCGGCTCCTACAATGAGCAGTTCTTC. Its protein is CASTGGGSYNEQFF.

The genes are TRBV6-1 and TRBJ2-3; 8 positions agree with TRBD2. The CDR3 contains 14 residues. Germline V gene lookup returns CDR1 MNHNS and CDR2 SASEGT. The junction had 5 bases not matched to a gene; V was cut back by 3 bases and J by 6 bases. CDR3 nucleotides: TGTGCCAGCAGTGATAGCGGGGACTTGGATACGCAGTATTTT. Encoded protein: CASSDSGDLDTQYF.

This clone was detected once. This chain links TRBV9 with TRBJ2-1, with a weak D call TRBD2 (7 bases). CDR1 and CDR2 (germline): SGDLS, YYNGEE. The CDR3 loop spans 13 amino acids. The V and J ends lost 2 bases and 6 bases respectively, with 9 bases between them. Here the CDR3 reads CASSVGGRNEQFF. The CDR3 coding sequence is TGTGCCAGCAGCGTCGGGGGGCGCAATGAGCAGTTCTTC.

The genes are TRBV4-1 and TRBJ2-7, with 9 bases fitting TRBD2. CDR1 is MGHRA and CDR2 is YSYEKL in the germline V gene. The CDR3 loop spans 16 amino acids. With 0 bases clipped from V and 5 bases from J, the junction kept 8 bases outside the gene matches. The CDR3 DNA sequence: TGCGCCAGCAGCCAAGAGAGTAGCGGGAGTGGCCACGAGCAGTACTTC. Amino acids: CASSQESSGSGHEQYF.

DNA of the CDR3: TGTGCCAGTAAGTTATATGATGCCCCATCAACTCCCGGGGAGCTGTTTTTT. Amino acid sequence: CASKLYDAPSTPGELFF. The V gene is TRBV19, the J gene TRBJ2-2; D gene uncertain. Between the trimmed V and J ends, which lost 7 bases and 6 bases, there was a span of 24 bases. Per the germline V gene, CDR1 is LNHDA and CDR2 is SQIVND (reference sequence). The CDR3 extends over 17 amino acids.

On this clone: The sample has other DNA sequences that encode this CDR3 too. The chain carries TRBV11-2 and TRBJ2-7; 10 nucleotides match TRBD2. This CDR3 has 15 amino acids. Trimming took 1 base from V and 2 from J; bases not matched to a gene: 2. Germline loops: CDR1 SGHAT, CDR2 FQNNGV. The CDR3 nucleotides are TGTGCCAGCAGCTTAGCAGCGGGAGGGCCCTACGAGCAGTACTTC. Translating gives CASSLAAGGPYEQYF.

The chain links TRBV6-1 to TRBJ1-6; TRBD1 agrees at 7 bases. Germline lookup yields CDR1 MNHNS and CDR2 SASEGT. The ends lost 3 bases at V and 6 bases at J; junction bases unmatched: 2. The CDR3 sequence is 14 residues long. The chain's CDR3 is CASSDGDSNSPLHF. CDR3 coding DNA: TGTGCCAGCAGTGACGGGGACAGTAATTCACCCCTCCACTTT.

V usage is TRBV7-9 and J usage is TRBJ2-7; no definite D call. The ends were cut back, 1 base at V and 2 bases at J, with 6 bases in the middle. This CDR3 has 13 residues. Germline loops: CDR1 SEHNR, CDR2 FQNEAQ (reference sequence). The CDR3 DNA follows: TGTGCCAGCAGCTTAGTCTATACCTACGAGCAGTACTTC. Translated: CASSLVYTYEQYF. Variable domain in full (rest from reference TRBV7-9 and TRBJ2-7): DTGVSQNPRHKITKRGQNVTFRCDPISEHNRLYWYRQTLGQGPEFLTYFQNEAQLEKSRLLSDRFSAERPKGSFSTLEIQRTEQGDSAMYLCASSLVYTYEQYFGPGTRLTVT.

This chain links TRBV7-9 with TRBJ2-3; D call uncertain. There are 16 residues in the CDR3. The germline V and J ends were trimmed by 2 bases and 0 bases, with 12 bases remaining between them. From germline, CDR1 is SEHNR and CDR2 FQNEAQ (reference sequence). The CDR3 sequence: CASSLSPTVSTDTQYF. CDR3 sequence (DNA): TGTGCCAGCAGCTTATCCCCCACGGTTAGCACAGATACGCAGTATTTT.

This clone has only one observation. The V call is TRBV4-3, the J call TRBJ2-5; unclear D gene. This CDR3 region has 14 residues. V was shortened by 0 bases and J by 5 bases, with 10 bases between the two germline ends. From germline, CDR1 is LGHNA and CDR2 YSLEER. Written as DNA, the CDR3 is TGCGCCAGCAGCCAAGATAGAAGTAGCGAGACCCAGTACTTC. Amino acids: CASSQDRSSETQYF.

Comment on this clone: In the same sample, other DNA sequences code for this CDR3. The CDR3 region is CASSQESEGSGNTIYF. CDR3 DNA: TGCGCCAGCAGCCAAGAGTCGGAGGGGTCTGGAAACACCATATATTTT. The chain couples TRBV4-3 to TRBJ1-3; D is perhaps TRBD1 (5 bases). Germline CDR1 reads LGHNA; CDR2 reads YSLEER. Between the trimmed V and J ends, which lost 0 bases and 1 base, there was a span of 10 bases. The CDR3 is made up of 16 amino acids.

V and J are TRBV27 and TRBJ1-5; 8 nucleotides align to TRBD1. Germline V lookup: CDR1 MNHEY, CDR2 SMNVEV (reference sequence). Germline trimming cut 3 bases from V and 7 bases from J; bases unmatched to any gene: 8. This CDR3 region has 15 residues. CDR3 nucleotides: TGTGCCAGCAGTTTCAACGCTCGACAGGGGCAGCCCCAGCATTTT. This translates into CASSFNARQGQPQHF.

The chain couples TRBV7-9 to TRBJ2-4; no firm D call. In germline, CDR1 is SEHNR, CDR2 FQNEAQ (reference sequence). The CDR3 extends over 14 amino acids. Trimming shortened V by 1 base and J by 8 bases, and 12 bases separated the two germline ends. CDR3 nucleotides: TGTGCCAGCAGCTTAGGAGACAATCCGGACATTCAGTACTTC. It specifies CASSLGDNPDIQYF.

CDR3 sequence (DNA): TGTGCCAGCAGCTTGGACTTGGGCTCTAGACTTATTAACTATGGCTACACCTTC. Translated: CASSLDLGSRLINYGYTF. The chain couples TRBV11-2 to TRBJ1-2; D unclear. Trimming pared 3 bases from V and 1 base from J, leaving 21 bases between. CDR1 and CDR2 (germline): SGHAT, FQNNGV. The CDR3 spans 18 residues.

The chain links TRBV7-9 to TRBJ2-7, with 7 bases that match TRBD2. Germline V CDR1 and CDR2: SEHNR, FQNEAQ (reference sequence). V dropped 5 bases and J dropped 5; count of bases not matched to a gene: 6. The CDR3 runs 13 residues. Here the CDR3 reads CASSMTSYHEQYF. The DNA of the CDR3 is TGTGCCAGCAGCATGACTAGCTATCACGAGCAGTACTTC.

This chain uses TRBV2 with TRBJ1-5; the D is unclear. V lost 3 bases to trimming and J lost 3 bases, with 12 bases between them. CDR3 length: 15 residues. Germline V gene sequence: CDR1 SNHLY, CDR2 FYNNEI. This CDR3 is CASSEFSSVNQPQHF. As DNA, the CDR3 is TGTGCCAGCAGTGAGTTTTCCAGCGTCAATCAGCCCCAGCATTTT.

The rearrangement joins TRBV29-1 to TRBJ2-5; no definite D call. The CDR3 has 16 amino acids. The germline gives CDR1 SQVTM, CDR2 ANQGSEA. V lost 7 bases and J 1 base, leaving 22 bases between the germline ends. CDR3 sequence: CSAWTGGRRFQETQYF. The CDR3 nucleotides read TGCAGCGCATGGACCGGCGGCAGGAGATTCCAAGAGACCCAGTACTTC.